The clone carrying this TCR beta chain was observed many times. Its antigen is not identified. This sample stems from a study of blood T cells in healthy people across ages. Study as a whole: Per two T cells, template switching captured roughly one barcoded beta molecule. Overall study results and limits: TCR beta diversity, measured per million T cells, fell in a roughly linear way with age.

Then a second PCR, running about 6 to 11 cycles, was carried out with a sample-barcoded 5' primer and a J-beta primer mix. Each CDR3 protein is one row after TCRdb ran MiXCR on the 5' RACE reads. The sample yields about 800,000 distinct CDR3 sequences, around 45% seen once. CDR1 and CDR2 (germline): SGHTA, FQGNSA. This CDR3 region has 15 residues. V was clipped by 5 bases and J by 4 bases, with 18 bases between them. The material sequenced was blood. The receptor was isolated from an elderly man in good health. The chain is built from TRBV7-2 and TRBJ2-7; D is unresolved. CDR3 nucleotide sequence: TGTGCCAGCAGCCCGGCCCCTGGACGGCAATACGAGCAGTACTTC. Translated, it gives CASSPAPGRQYEQYF.